Each of the 24 T cell receptor beta chains below was sequenced from the same sample in a study of T-cell reconstitution after alpha-beta-depleted transplantation in children (dated by TCRdb to 2015 to 2016). The library relied on PCR. Sequenced on an Illumina HiSeq 2500. TCR library preparation used molecular barcoding, with unique molecular identifiers applied to normalize quantification of the TCRbeta repertoire. The public sequencing data were trimmed at Q25 with fastp and processed into clonotypes with MiXCR by TCRdb, which kept only in-frame beta chains. Entries are consolidated by CDR3 protein sequence, retaining the most common genes and DNA. Within this sample are some 490,000 distinct CDR3 sequences, with under 15% of them counted one time only. The top ten constitute around 5.8% of the sample. Sequences were derived from PBMCs from the stem cell graft donor, sampled from the stem cell graft. Receptors were obtained from a human donor who donated a stem cell graft to a child with combined immunodeficiency.

The chain combines TRBV5-1 with TRBJ1-6, with D maybe TRBD1 (6 bases). CDR3 length: 15 amino acids. V lost 0 bases to trimming and J lost 5 bases, with 9 bases between them. Germline V gene sequence: CDR1 SGHRS, CDR2 YFSETQ. CDR3 nucleotides: TGCGCCAGCAGCTTGGATCAGGGGAATAATTCACCCCTCCACTTT. Its protein is CASSLDQGNNSPLHF.

This clonotype was seen ten or more times. The J gene is TRBJ1-1, the V gene TRBV9; D ambiguous. Germline V gives CDR1 SGDLS, CDR2 YYNGEE. Trimming pared 4 bases from V and 5 bases from J, leaving 12 bases between. This CDR3 is built from 13 residues. In nucleotides, the CDR3 is TGTGCCAGCAGCAGAGACGGGGAAACTGAAGCTTTCTTT. Its protein is CASSRDGETEAFF. The full variable domain, in which reference TRBV9 and TRBJ1-1 provide the parts outside the CDR3, is DSGVTQTPKHLITATGQRVTLRCSPRSGDLSVYWYQQSLDQGLQFLIQYYNGEERAKGNILERFSAQQFPDLHSELNLSSLELGDSALYFCASSRDGETEAFFGQGTRLTVV.

This chain joins TRBV25-1 and TRBJ1-2; 7 bases are shared with TRBD1. CDR1 and CDR2 from the germline V gene are MGHDK and SYGVNS. The CDR3 has 16 amino acids. Trimming at V came to 3 bases and at J to 4 bases, leaving 11 bases not matched to a gene. This CDR3 is CASSDRGWGPVYGYTF. The CDR3 DNA is TGTGCCAGCAGTGACAGGGGGTGGGGACCTGTCTATGGCTACACCTTC.

This clonotype was counted ten times or more. This sequence joins TRBV4-3 and TRBJ2-1; 10 nucleotides match TRBD2. The J segment lost 4 bases and the V segment lost 1 base, leaving 7 bases of the junction unmatched. CDR1 and CDR2 from the germline V gene are LGHNA and YSLEER. The CDR3 totals 17 residues. CDR3 bases: TGCGCCAGCAGCCAAGTAGGGAGGACTAGCGGTTACAATGAGCAGTTCTTC. Protein: CASSQVGRTSGYNEQFF.

The chain employs TRBV7-3 and TRBJ1-1, with a tentative D call TRBD1 (5 bases). Trimming stripped 2 bases from V and 6 bases from J, with 13 bases between. In germline, CDR1 is SGHTA, CDR2 FQGTGA. CDR3 length: 14 amino acids. CDR3 region: CASSLHRQPAEAFF. CDR3 bases: TGTGCCAGCAGCTTACATCGACAGCCGGCTGAAGCTTTCTTT.

The chain carries TRBV29-1 and TRBJ2-5; a possible D gene is TRBD2 (8 bases). Germline values: CDR1 SQVTM, CDR2 ANQGSEA. Trimming left V 3 bases short and J 6 bases short, with 14 bases between. This CDR3 contains 13 residues. CDR3 nucleotides: TGCAGCGTTGACGGGAGGGGGCCCCAGACCCAGTACTTC. It codes for CSVDGRGPQTQYF.

V and J are TRBV7-8 and TRBJ2-1, with no clear D. This CDR3 region has 15 residues. CDR1 is SGHVS and CDR2 is FQNEAQ in the germline V gene. Trimming removed 2 bases at V and 0 bases at J, with 8 bases between. CDR3 amino acids: CASSLYRSSYNEQFF. The DNA for the CDR3 is TGTGCCAGCAGCTTATACCGTTCCTCCTACAATGAGCAGTTCTTC.

This chain joins TRBV12-3 or TRBV12-4 and TRBJ2-7, with TRBD2 identical over 10 bases. With V trimmed by 3 bases and J by 4 bases, 12 bases remained unmatched. The CDR3 covers 17 residues. CDR3 sequence: CASSFRTSGFGVYEQYF. CDR3 bases: TGTGCCAGCAGTTTCCGGACTAGCGGTTTTGGGGTATACGAGCAGTACTTC.

The V gene is TRBV12-3 or TRBV12-4, the J gene TRBJ1-1, with D possibly matching TRBD1 (5 bases). Trimming took off 2 bases at V and 1 base at J, with 20 bases between the two ends. There are 18 residues in the CDR3. CDR3 amino acids: CASSLWSPRAWGNTEAFF. The CDR3, as DNA: TGTGCCAGCAGTTTATGGTCCCCCAGGGCCTGGGGGAACACTGAAGCTTTCTTT.

This clonotype occurred a few times. This chain connects TRBV9 to TRBJ2-1, with 9 bases matching TRBD2. V gave up 3 bases and J gave up 3 bases; unmatched junction bases: 4. This CDR3 has 15 amino acids. In germline, CDR1 is SGDLS, CDR2 YYNGEE. As DNA, the CDR3 is TGTGCCAGCAGCGATAGCGGGAGAGGCTACAATGAGCAGTTCTTC. Its protein is CASSDSGRGYNEQFF.

The chain uses TRBV2 and TRBJ2-1; D unclear. The CDR3 spans 11 residues. Germline V gene data show CDR1 as SNHLY and CDR2 as FYNNEI. With 6 bases removed from V and 10 bases from J, the gap between germline ends came to 10 bases. The chain's CDR3 is CASRANQEQFF. The CDR3 DNA sequence: TGTGCCAGCAGAGCCAACCAAGAGCAGTTCTTC.

The rearrangement uses TRBV11-3 and TRBJ1-1, with D uncertain. The V gene lost 0 bases and the J gene lost 11 bases, with 7 bases spanning the gap. The CDR3 loop spans 11 amino acids. Germline loops: CDR1 SGHNT, CDR2 YENEEA. The CDR3 loop is CASSLDSLAFF. In DNA form, the CDR3 reads TGTGCCAGCAGCTTAGACTCCTTGGCTTTCTTT.

Worth noting for this clonotype: This may be a read error: a much more frequent sequence differs by one nucleotide. V gene TRBV2 combines with J gene TRBJ2-7; D is perhaps TRBD2 (5 bases). Germline CDR1 reads SNHLY; CDR2 reads FYNNEI. Trimming cost V 10 bases and J 3 bases, with 16 bases left between them. CDR3 length: 13 residues. The CDR3 loop reads CAISRGLFYEQYF. CDR3 coding DNA: TGTGCCATCAGCCGAGGACTTTTCTACGAGCAGTACTTC.

The J gene is TRBJ2-7, the V gene TRBV6-1, with 14 bases aligning to TRBD2. J gave up 4 bases and V 5 bases, and 7 bases lay outside the gene matches. The CDR3 length is 16 residues. Germline V gives CDR1 MNHNS, CDR2 SASEGT. The CDR3 nucleotides are TGTGCCAGCAGTCGAGGACTAGCGGGAGGAGGATACGAGCAGTACTTC. Amino acid sequence: CASSRGLAGGGYEQYF.

This clonotype has a count of ten or more. The rearrangement uses TRBV20-1 and TRBJ2-1, with TRBD2 as a possible D gene (5 bases). This CDR3 comprises 15 residues. Germline lookup yields CDR1 DFQATT and CDR2 SNEGSKA (reference sequence). Trimming took 0 bases from V and 8 from J, leaving 17 bases between them. CDR3 sequence: CSARDRDWTLDEQFF. CDR3 in DNA: TGCAGTGCTAGAGATCGTGACTGGACTTTGGATGAGCAGTTCTTC.

This clonotype showed up just a few times. The CDR3 DNA is TGTGCCATCAGTGAGCCAAGCGCGGGCCCCTACGAGCAGTACTTC. Amino acid sequence: CAISEPSAGPYEQYF. The chain couples TRBV10-3 to TRBJ2-7; tentative D call: TRBD2 (5 bases). CDR3 length equals 15 residues. The V end lost 2 bases, the J end lost 2 bases, and 13 bases lay between the germline ends. In germline, CDR1 is ENHRY, CDR2 SYGVKD.

Here the CDR3 DNA reads TGTGCCAGCAGTTACTACAGGGGAGGTAGTGAAAAACTGTTTTTT. This sequence encodes CASSYYRGGSEKLFF. The chain combines TRBV2 with TRBJ1-4; 7 nucleotides match TRBD1. The CDR3 sequence is 15 residues long. V gave up 5 bases and J gave up 7 bases; unmatched junction bases: 10. Germline V lookup: CDR1 SNHLY, CDR2 FYNNEI. Complete variable domain (other parts from reference TRBV2 and TRBJ1-4): EPEVTQTPSHQVTQMGQEVILRCVPISNHLYFYWYRQILGQKVEFLVSFYNNEISEKSEIFDDQFSVERPDGSNFTLKIRSTKLEDSAMYFCASSYYRGGSEKLFFGSGTQLSVL.

The chain links TRBV28 to TRBJ2-7; possibly TRBD1 or TRBD2 for D (6 bases each). Looked up from germline, CDR1 is MDHEN and CDR2 is SYDVKM. Trimming left V 5 bases short and J 9 bases short, with 23 bases between. This CDR3 is built from 15 residues. Here the CDR3 DNA reads TGTGCCAGCAGTCCCCCCGGGACATCCGGACTAAGGCAGTACTTC. Residues: CASSPPGTSGLRQYF.

The table lists this clonotype with many counts. This chain connects TRBV27 to TRBJ2-7; tentatively, D is TRBD1 (5 bases). The CDR3 extends over 14 amino acids. V was clipped by 3 bases and J by 5 bases, with 14 bases between them. Germline CDR1 reads MNHEY; CDR2 reads SMNVEV (reference sequence). CDR3 loop: CASSFSGRVHEQYF. The CDR3 coding sequence is TGTGCCAGCAGTTTCTCCGGCAGGGTCCACGAGCAGTACTTC.

The rearrangement joins TRBV20-1 to TRBJ2-5; 8 bases map to TRBD2. Germline-derived CDR1 and CDR2 are DFQATT and SNEGSKA (reference sequence). The trim removed 3 bases at V and 7 bases at J, leaving 7 bases unmatched. CDR3 length: 13 amino acids. The CDR3: CSARSSGYWTQYF. CDR3 bases: TGCAGTGCTAGGTCTAGCGGGTACTGGACCCAGTACTTC.

This clonotype was picked up a small number of times. The chain uses TRBV9 and TRBJ2-1; 12 bases are shared with TRBD2. Trimming cost V 3 bases and J 3 bases; bases outside gene matches: 7. The germline V gene encodes CDR1 SGDLS and CDR2 YYNGEE. There are 17 residues in the CDR3. CDR3 loop: CASSGRLAGAVYNEQFF. The CDR3 DNA reads TGTGCCAGCAGCGGGCGACTAGCGGGGGCGGTCTACAATGAGCAGTTCTTC.

This clonotype has just a few counts. This chain joins TRBV7-9 and TRBJ2-3; the match to TRBD2 covers 7 bases. Germline V CDR1 and CDR2: SEHNR, FQNEAQ (reference sequence). The CDR3 covers 14 residues. The V segment lost 5 bases and the J segment 4 bases; nucleotides outside the gene matches: 6. The DNA for the CDR3 is TGTGCCAGCAGCCGTTCGACTAGCCCAGATACGCAGTATTTT. This gives the protein CASSRSTSPDTQYF.

This clonotype showed up many times. The V gene is TRBV27, the J gene TRBJ2-1, with TRBD2 matching 7 bases. Trimming took 2 bases from V and 1 from J; bases not matched to a gene: 8. The CDR3 consists of 17 residues. From germline, CDR1 is MNHEY and CDR2 SMNVEV (reference sequence). CDR3 nucleotides: TGTGCCAGCAGTTTAGTCGCGCGGGGGTTGTCCTACAATGAGCAGTTCTTC. Protein: CASSLVARGLSYNEQFF.

The sample holds a few counts of this clonotype. The chain employs TRBV5-1 and TRBJ2-7; 9 positions agree with TRBD2. The germline V gene encodes CDR1 SGHRS and CDR2 YFSETQ. V lost 0 bases, J lost 3 bases, and 7 bases stayed unmatched. CDR3 length: 16 residues. CDR3 nucleotide sequence: TGCGCCAGCAGCTTGGTTCTAGCGGGAATACTCTACGAGCAGTACTTC. Protein: CASSLVLAGILYEQYF.